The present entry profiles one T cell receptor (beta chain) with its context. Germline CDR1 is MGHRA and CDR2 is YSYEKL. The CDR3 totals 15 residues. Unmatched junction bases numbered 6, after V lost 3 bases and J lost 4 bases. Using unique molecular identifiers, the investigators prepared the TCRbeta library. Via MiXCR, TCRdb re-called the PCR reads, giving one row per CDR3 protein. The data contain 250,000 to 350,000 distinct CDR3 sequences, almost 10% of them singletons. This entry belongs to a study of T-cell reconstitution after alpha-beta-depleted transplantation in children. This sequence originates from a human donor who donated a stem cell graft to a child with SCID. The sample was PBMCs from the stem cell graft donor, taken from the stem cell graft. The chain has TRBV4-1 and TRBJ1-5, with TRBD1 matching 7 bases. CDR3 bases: TGCGCCAGCAGCCAGGGTGGCAGGGGGAATCAGCCCCAGCATTTT. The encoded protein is CASSQGGRGNQPQHF.